This TCR beta chain was sequenced during a study of T cell responses to AZD1222 COVID-19 vaccine. Clones were sequenced by immunoSEQ multiplex PCR, and TCRdb holds only the in-frame ones, with some missing. The sample has 150,000 to 200,000 clones; about 85% are singletons. General observations from the study: It was only after the peak T cell response that any repertoires were sampled. Within unmutated variant regions lay the reported targets of nearly half of spike-specific TCRs.

The CDR3 spans 20 residues. The germline gives CDR1 SNHLY, CDR2 FYNNEI. J lost 1 base, V lost 0 bases, and 6 bases had no gene match. Notes on this clone: What it binds is unknown.

V gene TRBV2 combines with J gene TRBJ2-1; 16 nucleotides match TRBD2. This specimen consisted of peripheral blood, obtained on day 0 of AZD1222 vaccination. The sequence was obtained from an adult in good health. The CDR3 DNA reads TGTGCCAGCAGTGAAGCGGGGACTAGCGGGAGGGTCTTTTCCTACAATGAGCAGTTCTTC. Translation gives CASSEAGTSGRVFSYNEQFF. The variable domain in full, completed from reference TRBV2 and TRBJ2-1, reads EPEVTQTPSHQVTQMGQEVILRCVPISNHLYFYWYRQILGQKVEFLVSFYNNEISEKSEIFDDQFSVERPDGSNFTLKIRSTKLEDSAMYFCASSEAGTSGRVFSYNEQFFGPGTRLTVL.